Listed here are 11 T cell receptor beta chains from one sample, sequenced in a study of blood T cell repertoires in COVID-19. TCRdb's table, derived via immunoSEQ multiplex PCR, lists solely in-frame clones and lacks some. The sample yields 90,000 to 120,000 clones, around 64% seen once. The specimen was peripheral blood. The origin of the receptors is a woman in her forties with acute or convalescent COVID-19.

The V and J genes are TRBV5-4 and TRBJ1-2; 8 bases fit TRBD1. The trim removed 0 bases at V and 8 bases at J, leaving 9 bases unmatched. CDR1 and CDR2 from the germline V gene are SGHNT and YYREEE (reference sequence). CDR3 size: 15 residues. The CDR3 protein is CASSLELQGARGYTF. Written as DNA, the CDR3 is TGTGCCAGCAGCTTGGAATTGCAGGGGGCGCGGGGCTACACCTTC.

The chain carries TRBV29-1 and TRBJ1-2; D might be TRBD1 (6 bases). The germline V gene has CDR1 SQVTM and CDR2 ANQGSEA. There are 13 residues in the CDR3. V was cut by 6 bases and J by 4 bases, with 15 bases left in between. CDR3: CSVRGASPYGYTF. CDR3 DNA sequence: TGCAGCGTGCGGGGGGCCTCCCCCTATGGCTACACCTTC.

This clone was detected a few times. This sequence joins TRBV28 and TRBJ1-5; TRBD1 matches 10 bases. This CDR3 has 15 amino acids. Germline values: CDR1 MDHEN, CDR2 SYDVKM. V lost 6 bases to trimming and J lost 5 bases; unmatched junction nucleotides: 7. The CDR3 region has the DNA TGTGCCAGCAGAAGACAGGGGGCTGAATATCAGCCCCAGCATTTT. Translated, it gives CASRRQGAEYQPQHF.

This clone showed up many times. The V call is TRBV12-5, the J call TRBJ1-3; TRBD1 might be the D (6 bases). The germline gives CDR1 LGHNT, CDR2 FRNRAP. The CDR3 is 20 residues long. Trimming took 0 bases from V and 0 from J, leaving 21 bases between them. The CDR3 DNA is TGTGCTAGTGGTTTGGTGGAAACGTGGGTCCGGGACATCTCTGGAAACACCATATATTTT. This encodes CASGLVETWVRDISGNTIYF. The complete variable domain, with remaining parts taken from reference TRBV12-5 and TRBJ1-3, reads DARVTQTPRHKVTEMGQEVTMRCQPILGHNTVFWYRQTMMQGLELLAYFRNRAPLDDSGMPKDRFSAEMPDATLATLKIQPSEPRDSAVYFCASGLVETWVRDISGNTIYFGEGSWLTVV.

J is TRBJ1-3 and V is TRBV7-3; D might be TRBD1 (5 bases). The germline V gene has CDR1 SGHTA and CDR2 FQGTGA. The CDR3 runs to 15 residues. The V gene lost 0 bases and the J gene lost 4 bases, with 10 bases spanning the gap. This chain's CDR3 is CASSLTSGPGNTIYF. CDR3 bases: TGTGCCAGCAGCTTAACTTCAGGGCCGGGAAACACCATATATTTT.

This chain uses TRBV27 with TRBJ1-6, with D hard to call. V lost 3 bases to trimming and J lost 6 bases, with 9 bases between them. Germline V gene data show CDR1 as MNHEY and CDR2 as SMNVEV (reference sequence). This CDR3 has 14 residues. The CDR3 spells CASSLTTTNSPLHF. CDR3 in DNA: TGTGCCAGCAGTTTGACAACAACTAATTCACCCCTCCACTTT.

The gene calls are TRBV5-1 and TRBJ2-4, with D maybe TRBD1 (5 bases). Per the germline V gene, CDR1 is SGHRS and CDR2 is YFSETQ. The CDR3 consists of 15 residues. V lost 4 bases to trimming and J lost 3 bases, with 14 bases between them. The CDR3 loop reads CASSPTATNKNIQYF. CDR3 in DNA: TGCGCCAGCAGCCCGACAGCTACTAACAAAAACATTCAGTACTTC.

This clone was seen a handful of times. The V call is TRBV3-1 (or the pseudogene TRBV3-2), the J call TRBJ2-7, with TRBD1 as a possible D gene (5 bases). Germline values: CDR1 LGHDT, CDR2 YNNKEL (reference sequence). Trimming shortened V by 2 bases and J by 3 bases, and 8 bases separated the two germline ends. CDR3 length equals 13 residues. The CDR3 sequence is CASSQQTDYEQYF. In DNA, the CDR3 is TGTGCCAGCAGCCAACAGACAGACTACGAGCAGTACTTC.

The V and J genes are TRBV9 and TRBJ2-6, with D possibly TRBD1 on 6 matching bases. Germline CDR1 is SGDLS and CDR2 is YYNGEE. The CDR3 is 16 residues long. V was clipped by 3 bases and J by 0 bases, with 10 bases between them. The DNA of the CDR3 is TGTGCCAGCAGCGAACAGGGCTACTCTGGGGCCAACGTCCTGACTTTC. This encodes CASSEQGYSGANVLTF.

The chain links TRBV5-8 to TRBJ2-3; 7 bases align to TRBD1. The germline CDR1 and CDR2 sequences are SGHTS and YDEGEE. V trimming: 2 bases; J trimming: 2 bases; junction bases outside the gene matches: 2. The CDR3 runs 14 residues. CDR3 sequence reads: CASSLGQDTDTQYF. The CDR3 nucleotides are TGTGCCAGCAGCTTAGGACAGGACACAGATACGCAGTATTTT.

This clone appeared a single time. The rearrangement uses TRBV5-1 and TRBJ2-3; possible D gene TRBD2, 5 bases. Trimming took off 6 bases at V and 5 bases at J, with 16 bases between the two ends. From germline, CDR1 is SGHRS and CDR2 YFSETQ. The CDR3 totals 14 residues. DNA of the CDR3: TGCGCCAGCAATTCGGGGTTAGTTCAAGATACGCAGTATTTT. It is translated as CASNSGLVQDTQYF.